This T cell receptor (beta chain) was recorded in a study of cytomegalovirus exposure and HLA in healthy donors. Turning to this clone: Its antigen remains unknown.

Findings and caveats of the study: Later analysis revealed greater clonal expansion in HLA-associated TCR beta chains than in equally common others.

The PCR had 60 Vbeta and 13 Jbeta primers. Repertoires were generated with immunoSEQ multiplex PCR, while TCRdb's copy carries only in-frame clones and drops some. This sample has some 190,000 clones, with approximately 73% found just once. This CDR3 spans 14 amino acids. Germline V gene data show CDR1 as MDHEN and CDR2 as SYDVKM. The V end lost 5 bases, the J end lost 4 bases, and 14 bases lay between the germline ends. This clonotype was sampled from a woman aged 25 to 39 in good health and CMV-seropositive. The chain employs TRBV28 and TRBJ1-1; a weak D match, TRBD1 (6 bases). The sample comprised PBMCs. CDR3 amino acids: CASSLYRVGTEAFF. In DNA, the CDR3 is TGTGCCAGCAGTCTATACAGGGTAGGCACTGAAGCTTTCTTT.